This TCR beta chain was sequenced for a study of blood T cell repertoires in COVID-19. Study background: Acute and convalescent COVID-19 samples came from the United States, Italy and Spain. From T cells, B-cell-depleted T cells, or PBMCs came the material, which was cDNA or gDNA.

J was trimmed by 6 bases and V by 3 bases; bases with no gene match: 7. Germline assignment: CDR1 LNHDA and CDR2 SQIVND (reference sequence). The CDR3 runs 16 residues. Original processing notes: Amplified reference gene primers provided the basis for estimating nucleated cell counts. Data came from immunoSEQ multiplex PCR; TCRdb stores just in-frame clones and leaves some out. The DNA was the basis for D and trimming; V, J and clone size are from that table. The sample consists of around 100,000 clones, 85% of them appearing once. This chain uses TRBV19 with TRBJ1-5, with TRBD1 identical over 11 bases. Sequenced material: peripheral blood. This clonotype was obtained from a woman between 65 and 79 years old with active or convalescent COVID-19. As DNA, the CDR3 is TGTGCCAGTAGTATCAAGGACAGGGGGCATGTTCAGCCCCAGCATTTT. Encoded protein: CASSIKDRGHVQPQHF.